A single sample gave rise to the 31 T cell receptor beta chains below, sequenced in a study of blood T cells in healthy people across ages. Then a second PCR, running roughly 7 to 11 cycles, was carried out with a sample-barcoded 5' primer and a J-beta primer mix. TCRdb fed the 5' RACE reads into MiXCR, producing one record per CDR3 protein. The table includes about 1.1 million distinct CDR3 sequences, around two fifths detected once. The source material was blood. The receptor source for this set is a man aged 18 to 35 in good health.

This clonotype was detected many times. This chain connects TRBV28 to TRBJ2-3; possibly TRBD1 or TRBD2 for D (5 bases each). CDR1 is MDHEN and CDR2 is SYDVKM in the germline V gene. Between the trimmed V and J ends, which lost 7 bases and 3 bases, there was a span of 17 bases. The CDR3 runs to 15 residues. The CDR3 sequence is CASKDRDLNTDTQYF. In nucleotides, the CDR3 is TGTGCCAGCAAGGACCGGGACCTAAATACAGATACGCAGTATTTT.

This clonotype was observed many times. This chain connects TRBV3-1 to TRBJ2-1; D is possibly TRBD2 (6 bases). The CDR3 covers 15 residues. V lost 6 bases to trimming and J lost 4 bases, with 16 bases between them. The germline V gene encodes CDR1 LGHDT and CDR2 YNNKEL (reference sequence). Here the CDR3 reads CASSLSAGPYNEQFF. DNA of the CDR3: TGTGCCAGCAGTCTTAGCGCGGGGCCTTACAATGAGCAGTTCTTC.

In regard to this clonotype: With a much larger clone just one base away, this may be a read error. The chain couples TRBV2 to TRBJ2-1; unclear D gene. Per the germline V gene, CDR1 is SNHLY and CDR2 is FYNNEI. This CDR3 comprises 10 residues. V lost 4 bases to trimming and J lost 9 bases, with 4 bases between them. The CDR3 bases are TGTGCCAGCAGTGTGGGTGAGCAGTTCTTC. This gives the protein CASSVGEQFF.

The chain links TRBV11-2 to TRBJ2-3; TRBD2 aligns across 11 bases. Germline assignment: CDR1 SGHAT and CDR2 FQNNGV. Trimming at V came to 5 bases and at J to 2 bases, leaving 12 bases not matched to a gene. CDR3 length: 18 residues. The CDR3 coding sequence is TGTGCCAGCAGCAAACGACTAGCGGGGAGGAACAACACAGATACGCAGTATTTT. It codes for CASSKRLAGRNNTDTQYF.

V and J are TRBV9 and TRBJ2-1, with D possibly TRBD1 on 6 matching bases. This CDR3 is 13 amino acids long. Germline V lookup: CDR1 SGDLS, CDR2 YYNGEE. V lost 3 bases to trimming and J lost 10 bases, with 14 bases between them. CDR3 protein: CASSEGTTYEQFF. The CDR3, as DNA: TGTGCCAGCAGCGAGGGGACAACTTACGAGCAGTTCTTC.

The V call is TRBV18, the J call TRBJ2-5; D is perhaps TRBD2 (6 bases). V was cut by 0 bases and J by 11 bases, with 13 bases left in between. Germline V gene data show CDR1 as KGHSH and CDR2 as LQKENI. The CDR3 runs 13 residues. The CDR3 bases are TGTGCCAGCTCACCACCGGTTATCCGGGAGCAGTACTTC. Protein: CASSPPVIREQYF.

This chain uses TRBV6-6 with TRBJ1-6, with D possibly matching TRBD1 (6 bases). Trimming removed 0 bases at V and 8 bases at J, with 17 bases between. CDR1 is MNHNY, CDR2 SVGAGI, per germline (reference sequence). The CDR3 totals 17 residues. The chain's CDR3 is CASSYSGGPPVDSPLHF. The CDR3 DNA follows: TGTGCCAGCAGTTACTCGGGGGGGCCCCCCGTGGATTCACCCCTCCACTTT.

Remarks on this clonotype: A much more abundant neighbour one base away suggests this may be a read error. The V gene is TRBV12-3 or TRBV12-4, the J gene TRBJ1-2; tentatively, D is TRBD1 (6 bases). Between the trimmed V and J ends, which lost 6 bases and 6 bases, there was a span of 17 bases. The CDR3 is made up of 14 amino acids. The CDR3 spells CASSRTDSSHGYTF. Written as DNA, the CDR3 is TGTGCCAGCAGCCGGACAGATTCCAGCCATGGCTACACCTTC.

CDR3 in DNA: TGTGCCACCCATTTATCGGAGAATTACAATGAGCAGTTCTTC. It is translated as CATHLSENYNEQFF. The rearrangement uses TRBV15 and TRBJ2-1; D gene unclear. The CDR3 length is 14 residues. Between the trimmed V and J ends, which lost 8 bases and 4 bases, there was a span of 15 bases. Germline-derived CDR1 and CDR2 are LNHNV and YYDKDF (reference sequence).

V is TRBV28 and J is TRBJ1-1; TRBD1 is a possible D gene (6 bases). V was shortened by 2 bases and J by 5 bases, with 12 bases between the two germline ends. Per the germline V gene, CDR1 is MDHEN and CDR2 is SYDVKM. This CDR3 contains 14 residues. The CDR3 DNA sequence: TGTGCCAGCAGTTTAGCCACAGGGTTAACTGAAGCTTTCTTT. This sequence encodes CASSLATGLTEAFF.

About this clonotype: A read error may produce the germline difference seen at one junction end. The CDR3 loop is CASSFGTSGGISSCNEQFF. CDR3 nucleotide sequence: TGTGCCAGCAGTTTCGGGACTAGCGGGGGGATAAGCTCCTGCAATGAGCAGTTCTTC. The chain has TRBV27 and TRBJ2-1; 15 nucleotides agree with TRBD2. The germline CDR1 and CDR2 sequences are MNHEY and SMNVEV (reference sequence). The CDR3 contains 19 residues.

This clonotype showed up just a few times. The J gene is TRBJ1-5, the V gene TRBV12-3 or TRBV12-4, with 7 nucleotides matching TRBD1. Trimming cost V 5 bases and J 0 bases; bases outside gene matches: 16. CDR3 length: 19 residues. The CDR3 spells CASSPGGTALSYSNQPQHF. The CDR3 coding sequence is TGTGCCAGCAGTCCAGGAGGGACAGCACTAAGTTATAGCAATCAGCCCCAGCATTTT.

This clonotype was observed a few times. This chain joins TRBV20-1 and TRBJ2-3, with 8 bases identical to TRBD2. The CDR3 runs 15 residues. V lost 3 bases to trimming and J lost 1 base; unmatched junction nucleotides: 6. CDR1 is DFQATT, CDR2 SNEGSKA, per germline (reference sequence). In DNA form, the CDR3 reads TGCAGTGCTAGCCACGCGGGGGGACGCACAGATACGCAGTATTTT. It yields the protein CSASHAGGRTDTQYF.

This clonotype was counted a few times. This rearrangement joins TRBV12-3 or TRBV12-4 to TRBJ1-2; a weak D match, TRBD1 (6 bases). Trimming took off 1 base at V and 9 bases at J, with 12 bases between the two ends. CDR3 size: 13 residues. CDR3 residues: CASSLEGGTSYTF. CDR3 bases: TGTGCCAGCAGTTTAGAGGGGGGGACGAGCTACACCTTC.

This sequence joins TRBV4-1 and TRBJ1-4; D unresolved. The CDR3 spans 15 residues. CDR1 and CDR2 (germline): MGHRA, YSYEKL. Trimming removed 1 base at V and 5 bases at J, with 11 bases between. CDR3 protein: CASSQVGNGNEKLFF. In DNA, the CDR3 is TGCGCCAGCAGCCAAGTTGGGAATGGAAATGAAAAACTGTTTTTT.

The J gene is TRBJ1-2, the V gene TRBV29-1, with TRBD1 matching 10 bases. Germline V gives CDR1 SQVTM, CDR2 ANQGSEA. This CDR3 spans 15 amino acids. Unmatched junction bases numbered 5, after V lost 1 base and J lost 3 bases. The CDR3 loop is CSVEGGTGEHYGYTF. In DNA, the CDR3 is TGCAGCGTTGAAGGGGGGACAGGGGAACACTATGGCTACACCTTC. Complete variable domain (other parts from reference TRBV29-1 and TRBJ1-2): SAVISQKPSRDICQRGTSLTIQCQVDSQVTMMFWYRQQPGQSLTLIATANQGSEATYESGFVIDKFPISRPNLTFSTLTVSNMSPEDSSIYLCSVEGGTGEHYGYTFGSGTRLTVV.

This clonotype was recorded many times. V usage is TRBV12-3 or TRBV12-4 and J usage is TRBJ1-2, with D tentatively TRBD1 (5 bases). Trimming cost V 3 bases and J 4 bases, with 15 bases left between them. The CDR3 contains 15 residues. CDR3 coding DNA: TGTGCCAGCAGTTTCGGAGACGAGGGGAGCTATGGCTACACCTTC. It encodes CASSFGDEGSYGYTF.

This rearrangement joins TRBV27 to TRBJ1-5; D call uncertain. Germline V gene lookup returns CDR1 MNHEY and CDR2 SMNVEV (reference sequence). V was cut by 4 bases and J by 8 bases, with 24 bases left in between. CDR3 size: 17 residues. The CDR3 DNA is TGTGCCAGCAGTTCACGGGAAGGAGGTCGAATCATCGAGCCCCAGCATTTT. Amino acids: CASSSREGGRIIEPQHF.

This clonotype was seen a few times. The chain uses TRBV20-1 and TRBJ1-5; possible D gene TRBD1, 5 bases. V dropped 2 bases and J dropped 0 bases, with 8 bases sitting between them. From germline, CDR1 is DFQATT and CDR2 SNEGSKA (reference sequence). The CDR3 extends over 14 amino acids. The CDR3 DNA is TGCAGTGCTAGATGGGGGTATAGCAATCAGCCCCAGCATTTT. Amino acid sequence: CSARWGYSNQPQHF.

The V and J genes are TRBV28 and TRBJ1-6; D is unresolved. Germline V gives CDR1 MDHEN, CDR2 SYDVKM. With 4 bases removed from V and 6 bases from J, the gap between germline ends came to 16 bases. This CDR3 has 16 amino acids. CDR3 sequence (DNA): TGTGCCAGCAGTTCATATCCCGACACAACTAATTCACCCCTCCACTTT. Translation: CASSSYPDTTNSPLHF.

V is TRBV11-2 and J is TRBJ2-1; the D is unclear. The end of the DNA aligns better with TRBJ2-7, so the J call may be wrong. The germline CDR1 and CDR2 sequences are SGHAT and FQNNGV. The CDR3 runs to 17 residues. The CDR3 DNA reads as TGTGCCAGCAGCCACCCGCCTCAGGTTAGCTCCTACAATGAGCAGTACTTC. Translated, it gives CASSHPPQVSSYNEQYF.

The rearrangement links TRBV12-3 or TRBV12-4 to TRBJ2-5; D perhaps matches TRBD2 (5 bases). The germline V and J ends were trimmed by 6 bases and 4 bases, with 12 bases remaining between them. The CDR3 sequence is 13 residues long. In nucleotides, the CDR3 is TGTGCCAGCAGCCCGACCCGGGGAGAGACCCAGTACTTC. Encoded protein: CASSPTRGETQYF.

The rearrangement joins TRBV7-2 to TRBJ1-2, with TRBD1 as a possible D gene (6 bases). The CDR3 has 13 residues. Germline V CDR1 and CDR2: SGHTA, FQGNSA. Trimming removed 5 bases at V and 7 bases at J, with 14 bases between. Here the CDR3 reads CASSPITGCGYTF. The CDR3 DNA follows: TGTGCCAGCAGCCCGATAACAGGGTGTGGCTACACCTTC. The full variable domain, its missing parts supplied by reference TRBV7-2 and TRBJ1-2, is GAGVSQSPSNKVTEKGKDVELRCDPISGHTALYWYRQSLGQGLEFLIYFQGNSAPDKSGLPSDRFSAERTGGSVSTLTIQRTQQEDSAVYLCASSPITGCGYTFGSGTRLTVV.

This clonotype was seen a few times. This chain links TRBV6-1 with TRBJ2-5, with TRBD1 as a possible D gene (6 bases). The J call may be faulty, since TRBJ2-7 better matches the DNA end. Germline V CDR1 and CDR2: MNHNS, SASEGT. This CDR3 is built from 12 residues. The CDR3 bases are TGTGCCAGCGGATACAGGGACCACGAGCAGTACTTC. This sequence encodes CASGYRDHEQYF.

This clonotype has just a few counts. The chain uses TRBV10-3 and TRBJ2-7; D ambiguous. Judging by the DNA end, TRBJ2-5 fits better; the J call may be wrong. The CDR3 has 11 residues. Germline loops: CDR1 ENHRY, CDR2 SYGVKD. CDR3 in amino acids: CAIRDAGTQYF. The CDR3, as DNA: TGTGCCATCAGAGACGCAGGGACCCAGTACTTC.

The chain links TRBV6-2 or TRBV6-3 to TRBJ1-1; 10 nucleotides match TRBD1. V shed 0 bases, J shed 4 bases, and the junction held 8 bases outside the gene matches. Looked up from germline, CDR1 is MNHEY and CDR2 is SVGEGT. The CDR3 has 17 amino acids. CDR3 region: CASSYSWTGGGGTEAFF. CDR3 bases: TGTGCCAGCAGTTACTCTTGGACAGGGGGAGGGGGCACTGAAGCTTTCTTT.

This clonotype was counted between two and nine times. The chain carries TRBV12-3 or TRBV12-4 and TRBJ2-1, with 7 bases aligning to TRBD2. The CDR3 loop spans 13 amino acids. Unmatched junction bases numbered 8, after V lost 5 bases and J lost 10 bases. The CDR3 coding sequence is TGTGCCAGCAGTGGGGCACTAGCGACCGAGCAGTTCTTC. It codes for CASSGALATEQFF.

The J gene is TRBJ2-7, the V gene TRBV12-5; maybe TRBD1 (5 bases). V shed 1 base and J shed 6 bases, with 10 bases lying between them. The CDR3 totals 13 residues. CDR1 is LGHNT, CDR2 FRNRAP, per germline. CDR3: CASGLGQLPEQYF. The CDR3 nucleotides are TGTGCTAGTGGTTTGGGACAGTTGCCCGAGCAGTACTTC.

The chain is built from TRBV7-2 and TRBJ1-4; D gene ambiguous. CDR3 length equals 13 residues. Germline-derived CDR1 and CDR2 are SGHTA and FQGNSA. V lost 2 bases and J 8 bases, leaving 9 bases between the germline ends. This chain's CDR3 is CASSLSTREKLFF. CDR3 nucleotide sequence: TGTGCCAGCAGCTTATCTACAAGAGAAAAACTGTTTTTT. The full variable domain, in which reference TRBV7-2 and TRBJ1-4 provide the parts outside the CDR3, is GAGVSQSPSNKVTEKGKDVELRCDPISGHTALYWYRQSLGQGLEFLIYFQGNSAPDKSGLPSDRFSAERTGGSVSTLTIQRTQQEDSAVYLCASSLSTREKLFFGSGTQLSVL.

V usage is TRBV6-5 and J usage is TRBJ2-2; D gene uncertain. The CDR3 is 13 residues long. V dropped 8 bases and J dropped 2 bases, with 9 bases sitting between them. Germline lookup yields CDR1 MNHEY and CDR2 SVGAGI. This CDR3 is CASQTTNTGELFF. CDR3 nucleotide sequence: TGTGCCAGCCAAACTACCAACACCGGGGAGCTGTTTTTT.

This clonotype was counted between two and nine times. The genes are TRBV20-1 and TRBJ2-3; possible D gene TRBD2, 5 bases. From germline, CDR1 is DFQATT and CDR2 SNEGSKA (reference sequence). The CDR3 is 17 amino acids. V was clipped by 5 bases and J by 2 bases, with 23 bases between them. For the CDR3, the DNA is TGCAGTGCTCCCCCGGAGGTCGAACGCAGGAACACAGATACGCAGTATTTT. It is translated as CSAPPEVERRNTDTQYF.